What follows are 3 T cell receptor beta chains derived from one specimen sequenced in a study of OX40 agonist ivuxolimab in advanced cancers. Sequenced by immunoSEQ multiplex PCR; TCRdb stores in-frame clones only, minus some. The data show about 95,000 clones, around 82% seen once. The sample in question was CD4+ or CD8+ T cells sorted from blood, obtained in a trial of the OX40 agonist ivuxolimab. All receptors come from an adult with an advanced solid tumor such as melanoma, head and neck, liver or kidney cancer.

This chain joins TRBV7-9 and TRBJ2-6; D possibly corresponds to TRBD2 (5 bases). CDR1 SEHNR and CDR2 FQNEAQ come from the germline V gene (reference sequence). The V gene lost 0 bases and the J gene lost 2 bases, with 8 bases spanning the gap. There are 16 residues in the CDR3. The CDR3 loop reads CASSLAYGAGANVLTF. CDR3 nucleotide sequence: TGTGCCAGCAGCTTAGCGTACGGGGCTGGGGCCAACGTCCTGACTTTC.

V and J are TRBV5-1 and TRBJ2-3, with D possibly being TRBD2 (7 bases). The CDR3 is made up of 15 amino acids. V lost 7 bases and J lost 1, with 16 bases in between. From germline, CDR1 is SGHRS and CDR2 YFSETQ. The CDR3 spells CASCLQGGGTDTQYF. For the CDR3, the DNA is TGCGCCAGCTGTTTACAGGGAGGGGGCACAGATACGCAGTATTTT.

As to this clone: A junction boundary mismatches the germline segment, possibly from a read error. The rearrangement links TRBV14 to TRBJ2-7, with D unresolved. The CDR3 consists of 14 residues. Germline assignment: CDR1 SGHDN and CDR2 FVKESK. This CDR3 is CASSQDGSGSIRHF. The DNA of the CDR3 is TGTGCCAGCAGCCAAGATGGTTCTGGATCGATTCGCCACTTC.